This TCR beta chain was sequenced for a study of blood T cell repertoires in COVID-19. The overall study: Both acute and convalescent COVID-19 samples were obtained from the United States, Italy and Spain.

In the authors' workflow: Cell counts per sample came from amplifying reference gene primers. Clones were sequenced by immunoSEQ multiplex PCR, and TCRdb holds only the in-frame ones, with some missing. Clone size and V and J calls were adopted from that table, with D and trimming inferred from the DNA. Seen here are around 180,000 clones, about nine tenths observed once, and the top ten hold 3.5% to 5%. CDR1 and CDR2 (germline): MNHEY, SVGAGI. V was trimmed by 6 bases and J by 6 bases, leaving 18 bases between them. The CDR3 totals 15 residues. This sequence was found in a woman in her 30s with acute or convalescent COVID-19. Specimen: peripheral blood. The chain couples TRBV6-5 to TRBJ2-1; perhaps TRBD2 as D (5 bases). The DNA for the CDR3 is TGTGCCAGCAGCGCCGTCGCGGAGGCTGCCAATGAGCAGTTCTTC. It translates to CASSAVAEAANEQFF.